Listed here are 27 T cell receptor beta chains from one sample, sequenced in a study of vaccination and CD4 T cells after COVID-19 (dated by TCRdb to about 2022). The treatment or condition label corresponds to: roughly 11-day PBMC culture with coronavirus spike peptide pools or control peptides (ViraFEST assay). The library was made by PCR. These reads were obtained on an Illumina iSeq 100. DNA from cultured CD4+ T cells underwent TCR sequencing with the Oncomine TCR Beta short-read assay at the Johns Hopkins FTIC core. The public reads were quality trimmed at Q25 with fastp and then assembled into clones with MiXCR by TCRdb, keeping productive beta chains. Each record represents a unique CDR3 protein, reported with the most common genes and DNA among its rows. For this sample the table gives 15,000 or so distinct CDR3 sequences, of which about 38% were detected only once. 20% to 25% of the sample lies in the top ten.

Their specific antigens are unknown. Sequencing input: cultured CD4+ T cells from blood. All receptors come from a human donor with COVID-19.

The chain is built from TRBV4-2 and TRBJ1-5, with D possibly being TRBD1 (6 bases). Germline V gene data show CDR1 as LGHNA and CDR2 as YNFKEQ. Trimming took off 3 bases at V and 1 base at J, with 10 bases between the two ends. The CDR3 is made up of 15 amino acids. CDR3 amino acids: CASSQDSQSNQPQHF. The CDR3 coding sequence is TGTGCCAGCAGCCAGGACAGCCAGAGCAATCAGCCCCAGCATTTT.

This chain connects TRBV2 to TRBJ2-3, with D unclear. There are 12 residues in the CDR3. Trimming cost V 8 bases and J 5 bases, with 11 bases left between them. CDR1 and CDR2 (germline): SNHLY, FYNNEI. CDR3: CASDLLGDTQYF. The CDR3 DNA follows: TGTGCCAGCGACCTTCTAGGAGATACGCAGTATTTT.

This chain's CDR3 is CASSERGGGGIQYF. Here the CDR3 DNA reads TGTGCCAGCAGTGAAAGGGGAGGGGGCGGCATTCAGTACTTC. The genes are TRBV2 and TRBJ2-4; possibly TRBD1 or TRBD2 for D (7 bases each). V gave up 2 bases and J gave up 9 bases, with 14 bases separating them. This CDR3 spans 14 amino acids. Per the germline V gene, CDR1 is SNHLY and CDR2 is FYNNEI. Filled out from reference TRBV2 and TRBJ2-4, the complete variable domain reads EPEVTQTPSHQVTQMGQEVILRCVPISNHLYFYWYRQILGQKVEFLVSFYNNEISEKSEIFDDQFSVERPDGSNFTLKIRSTKLEDSAMYFCASSERGGGGIQYFGAGTRLSVL.

The chain carries TRBV20-1 and TRBJ2-5; weak D call: TRBD2 (6 bases). The V end was cut by 6 bases, the J end by 7 bases, with 12 bases between. This CDR3 is 11 amino acids long. Germline V lookup: CDR1 DFQATT, CDR2 SNEGSKA (reference sequence). The CDR3 DNA reads TGCAGTGCGAGTTTGGGAGGGACCCAGTACTTC. This codes for CSASLGGTQYF.

This clonotype appeared a few times. The V and J genes are TRBV7-2 and TRBJ1-5; possible D gene TRBD1, 5 bases. Trimming took 3 bases from V and 6 from J, leaving 12 bases between them. Germline CDR1 and CDR2: SGHTA and FQGNSA. This CDR3 is built from 14 residues. The CDR3 protein is CASSFSGLAQPQHF. CDR3 nucleotide sequence: TGTGCCAGCAGCTTTTCAGGGTTAGCTCAGCCCCAGCATTTT.

This sequence joins TRBV10-3 and TRBJ1-1; 7 bases are shared with TRBD1. CDR1 and CDR2 (germline): ENHRY, SYGVKD. Unmatched junction bases numbered 8, after V lost 6 bases and J lost 4 bases. The CDR3 contains 14 residues. CDR3 DNA sequence: TGTGCCATCAGCGCCCAGGGGGGTAGCACTGAAGCTTTCTTT. Its protein is CAISAQGGSTEAFF.

CDR3 amino acids: CASSKSWGTVSYEQYF. The DNA for the CDR3 is TGTGCCAGCAGTAAATCCTGGGGGACCGTCTCCTACGAGCAGTACTTC. The chain links TRBV6-1 to TRBJ2-7; D assignment may be TRBD1 or TRBD2 (5 bases each). This CDR3 has 16 residues. Per germline, CDR1 MNHNS and CDR2 SASEGT. Trimming took 5 bases from V and 0 from J, leaving 17 bases between them.

The V gene is TRBV12-5, the J gene TRBJ1-1, with D hard to call. Trimming stripped 1 base from V and 11 bases from J, with 14 bases between. This CDR3 has 13 amino acids. CDR1 and CDR2 from the germline V gene are LGHNT and FRNRAP. In DNA, the CDR3 is TGTGCTAGTGGTTTGGGGGAGACACCTTGGGCTTTCTTT. Protein product: CASGLGETPWAFF.

The rearrangement joins TRBV6-5 to TRBJ1-1; D is undetermined. The length of the CDR3 is 15 residues. Germline V gene data show CDR1 as MNHEY and CDR2 as SVGAGI. V was trimmed by 1 base and J by 0 bases, leaving 9 bases between them. The CDR3 sequence: CASSYFQAMNTEAFF. The CDR3 nucleotides are TGTGCCAGCAGTTACTTCCAGGCCATGAACACTGAAGCTTTCTTT.

This clonotype was detected only a few times. At one end, the junction sequence differs from germline, possibly due to a read error. The chain uses TRBV19 and TRBJ2-3; 9 bases are shared with TRBD2. In germline, CDR1 is LNHDA, CDR2 SQIVND (reference sequence). This CDR3 has 19 amino acids. The CDR3 bases are TGTGCCAGTAGTATAGAGGGACTAGCACCGTTGGCTTCCACATATACGCAGTATTTT. It translates to CASSIEGLAPLASTYTQYF. Filled out from reference TRBV19 and TRBJ2-3, the complete variable domain reads DGGITQSPKYLFRKEGQNVTLSCEQNLNHDAMYWYRQDPGQGLRLIYYSQIVNDFQKGDIAEGYSVSREKKESFPLTVTSAQKNPTAFYLCASSIEGLAPLASTYTQYFGPGTRLTVL.

V and J are TRBV6-1 and TRBJ2-7; D is undetermined. V lost 5 bases to trimming and J lost 0 bases, with 8 bases between them. CDR3 size: 13 residues. CDR1 MNHNS and CDR2 SASEGT come from the germline V gene. The CDR3, as DNA: TGTGCCAGCAGTCCAATGATCTCCTACGAGCAGTACTTC. It codes for CASSPMISYEQYF.

This clonotype was counted only a few times. This chain joins TRBV11-2 and TRBJ1-2; D is unclear. V gave up 1 base and J gave up 3 bases, with 6 bases separating them. This CDR3 is 13 amino acids long. Germline loops: CDR1 SGHAT, CDR2 FQNNGV. CDR3 bases: TGTGCCAGCAGCTTAGCAACAGACTATGGCTACACCTTC. Translation gives CASSLATDYGYTF.

This clonotype has just a few counts. V and J are TRBV27 and TRBJ2-3; 9 bases map to TRBD1. J lost 3 bases, V lost 8 bases, and 6 bases had no gene match. The CDR3 extends over 14 amino acids. Germline CDR1 reads MNHEY; CDR2 reads SMNVEV (reference sequence). CDR3 in DNA: TGTGCCAGCGGTAGACAGGGGGGGACAGATACGCAGTATTTT. Amino acid sequence: CASGRQGGTDTQYF.

The genes are TRBV6-2 or TRBV6-3 and TRBJ2-5; maybe TRBD2 (5 bases). The CDR3 is 14 residues long. Per germline, CDR1 MNHEY and CDR2 SVGEGT. The V end was cut by 2 bases, the J end by 9 bases, with 16 bases between. The DNA of the CDR3 is TGTGCCAGCAGTTACGATCAGAGCCCCGGGGCCCAGTACTTC. Its protein is CASSYDQSPGAQYF.

This chain links TRBV24-1 with TRBJ2-5; tentative D call: TRBD1 (5 bases). CDR1 and CDR2 from the germline V gene are KGHDR and SFDVKD. The CDR3 extends over 15 amino acids. V shed 2 bases and J shed 4 bases, with 13 bases lying between them. The CDR3 region has the DNA TGTGCCACCAGTGATTCCAGGGTTAGGCCAGAGACCCAGTACTTC. Its protein is CATSDSRVRPETQYF.

This clonotype was picked up a small number of times. The rearrangement links TRBV10-3 to TRBJ1-2; possible D gene TRBD1, 6 bases. V was cut by 2 bases and J by 0 bases, with 22 bases left in between. Looked up from germline, CDR1 is ENHRY and CDR2 is SYGVKD. This CDR3 contains 19 residues. The CDR3 nucleotides are TGTGCCATCAGTGAGGTCGGGGGCGCCGATGTACGTCCTAACTATGGCTACACCTTC. Translation: CAISEVGGADVRPNYGYTF.

The chain recombines TRBV11-3 with TRBJ1-2; D is ambiguous. Looked up from germline, CDR1 is SGHNT and CDR2 is YENEEA. Trimming shortened V by 1 base and J by 6 bases, and 9 bases separated the two germline ends. The CDR3 covers 13 residues. The DNA for the CDR3 is TGTGCCAGCAGCTTAGGTGGGGATAATGGCTACACCTTC. Translation: CASSLGGDNGYTF.

This chain links TRBV10-3 with TRBJ2-5; D is possibly TRBD1 or TRBD2 (5 bases each). Between the trimmed V and J ends, which lost 0 bases and 5 bases, there was a span of 10 bases. Germline V gene data show CDR1 as ENHRY and CDR2 as SYGVKD. This CDR3 is built from 14 residues. The CDR3 coding sequence is TGTGCCATCAGTGAGTCCGGGACCGGGGAGACCCAGTACTTC. Amino acid sequence: CAISESGTGETQYF.

CDR3 loop: CASKQGGNTGELFF. The DNA of the CDR3 is TGTGCCAGCAAACAGGGTGGGAACACCGGGGAGCTGTTTTTT. The chain carries TRBV19 and TRBJ2-2, with a tentative D call TRBD1 (6 bases). The V and J ends lost 9 bases and 1 base respectively, with 12 bases between them. CDR1 is LNHDA and CDR2 is SQIVND in the germline V gene (reference sequence). The CDR3 totals 14 residues.

V is TRBV10-3 and J is TRBJ1-2; a possible D gene is TRBD1 (6 bases). The CDR3 is made up of 15 amino acids. Germline CDR1 ENHRY, CDR2 SYGVKD. Trimming stripped 9 bases from V and 6 bases from J, with 23 bases between. The DNA of the CDR3 is TGTGCCATGACACAGGGAACAAGTGACAGCCATGGCTACACCTTC. This encodes CAMTQGTSDSHGYTF.

This clonotype was detected a few times. The chain recombines TRBV20-1 with TRBJ2-1; 11 bases align to TRBD2. This CDR3 is built from 15 residues. Germline loops: CDR1 DFQATT, CDR2 SNEGSKA (reference sequence). The V and J ends lost 5 bases and 0 bases, in that order; junction bases with no gene match: 3. For the CDR3, the DNA is TGCAGTGCTCGTAGCGGGGGGGGCTCCTACAATGAGCAGTTCTTC. The encoded protein is CSARSGGGSYNEQFF.

The V call is TRBV10-2, the J call TRBJ1-6; D gene ambiguous. CDR1 is WSHSY and CDR2 is SAAADI in the germline V gene. The CDR3 contains 17 residues. Trimming left V 0 bases short and J 12 bases short, with 21 bases between. The CDR3 loop reads CASSESANGLGPGPLHF. CDR3 DNA sequence: TGCGCCAGCAGTGAGTCCGCAAATGGTCTTGGTCCAGGACCCCTCCACTTT.

The rearrangement joins TRBV6-1 to TRBJ2-7, with 10 bases aligning to TRBD1. Germline V gives CDR1 MNHNS, CDR2 SASEGT. V lost 6 bases to trimming and J lost 4 bases; unmatched junction nucleotides: 9. The CDR3 runs 15 residues. In nucleotides, the CDR3 is TGTGCCAGCAGCCGGGACAGGGGAGGAAATTACGAGCAGTACTTC. Translation gives CASSRDRGGNYEQYF.

This rearrangement joins TRBV9 to TRBJ1-1; the D gene is possibly TRBD1 (6 bases). From germline, CDR1 is SGDLS and CDR2 YYNGEE. This CDR3 is 14 amino acids long. Trimming shortened V by 4 bases and J by 5 bases, and 15 bases separated the two germline ends. This CDR3 reads CASSQGQGSTEAFF. The CDR3 region has the DNA TGTGCCAGCAGCCAGGGGCAGGGGAGTACTGAAGCTTTCTTT.

This rearrangement joins TRBV15 to TRBJ1-2, with TRBD1 matching 9 bases. The CDR3 has 14 residues. CDR1 is LNHNV, CDR2 YYDKDF, per germline (reference sequence). Losses at the gene ends were 4 bases for V and 5 bases for J; bases not matched to a gene: 5. CDR3 residues: CATSKTGGGYGYTF. The DNA for the CDR3 is TGTGCCACCAGCAAAACAGGGGGCGGATATGGCTACACCTTC.

This clonotype was picked up a small number of times. The chain joins TRBV7-8 to TRBJ1-1, with 7 bases aligning to TRBD1. CDR1 is SGHVS and CDR2 is FQNEAQ in the germline V gene. J gave up 3 bases and V 2 bases, and 0 bases lay outside the gene matches. The CDR3 contains 13 residues. DNA for the CDR3: TGTGCCAGCAGCTTAACAGGGGACACTGAAGCTTTCTTT. Translated, it gives CASSLTGDTEAFF.

The chain has TRBV6-1 and TRBJ2-4; either TRBD1 or TRBD2 may fit D (5 bases each). CDR1 and CDR2 (germline): MNHNS, SASEGT. The CDR3 has 13 residues. With 8 bases removed from V and 5 bases from J, the gap between germline ends came to 13 bases. The CDR3 here is CASLVPGQNIQYF. The CDR3 DNA reads as TGTGCCAGCTTAGTTCCGGGACAAAACATTCAGTACTTC.